These T cell receptor beta chains were read from a single sample in a study of T cells in localized non-small cell lung cancer. Sequencing was performed with immunoSEQ multiplex PCR; in TCRdb, only in-frame clones are kept and a portion is missing. Altogether 40,000 to 55,000 clones are present, 81% being singletons, with the ten largest covering more than 15%. This material consisted of peripheral blood mononuclear cells, taken before any cancer treatment. These receptors came from a man aged 40 to 75 with stage III lung adenocarcinoma. Each CDR3 is given with its conserved first and last residue. Clone size is stated in some rows and not others, as once, few, many or a class when expanded.

TRBJ1-6 | TRBV6-5 | few | CASTPGAYSPLHF
TRBJ1-3 | TRBV5-8 | - | CASSLGPGNTIYF
TRBJ1-6 | TRBV11-3 | few | CASSLQENSPLHF
TRBJ2-3 | TRBV10-1 | - | CARLPVRGPGGTQYF
TRBJ2-6 | TRBV5-1 | - | CASSSLRGSGANVLTF
TRBJ2-7 | TRBV4-2 | - | CASSPLGESYEQYF
TRBJ2-1 | TRBV6-1 | - | CASSVPPGLTGSYNEQFF
TRBJ2-7 | TRBV4-1 | - | CASLGAGEQYF
TRBJ2-4 | TRBV27 | - | CASSSRTNGNIQYF
TRBJ2-7 | TRBV7-2 | - | CASSLSGGAYEQYF
TRBJ2-1 | TRBV2 | - | CASSELLTTYNEQFF
TRBJ1-1 | TRBV27 | - | CASSSTGDRVKYTEAFF
TRBJ2-3 | TRBV30 | - | CAWGRDSNTDTQYF
TRBJ2-7 | TRBV10-3 | - | CAIGVRSYEQYF
TRBJ1-5 | TRBV2 | - | CASSVGQGTQPQHF
TRBJ1-1 | TRBV5-1 | - | CASSLWTENTEAFF
TRBJ1-2 | TRBV9 | - | CASSVVSSIGLSTANYGYTF
TRBJ2-3 | TRBV5-5 | - | CASSWTPTDTQYF
TRBJ2-5 | TRBV9 | - | CASSVENQETQYF
TRBJ2-3 | TRBV14 | - | CASSLYPPYSSGTDTQYF
TRBJ2-7 | TRBV6-6 | - | CASSENYEQYF
TRBJ1-5 | TRBV18 | - | CASSLNRDQPQHF
TRBJ2-7 | TRBV5-1 | few | CASSLGSSGGYEQYF
TRBJ2-3 | TRBV7-2 | - | CASSLGVGTFGADTQYF
TRBJ1-2 | TRBV25-1 | few | CASRRDDYGYTF
TRBJ2-6 | TRBV27 | - | CASSQGTAGANVLTF
TRBJ2-7 | TRBV7-6 | - | CASSSGHSYEQYF
TRBJ2-3 | TRBV7-9 | - | CASSLGGGSSTDTQYF
TRBJ2-1 | TRBV4-1 | - | CASSQARGVSEQFF
TRBJ1-4 | TRBV5-6 | few | CASSLSDEKLFF
TRBJ2-5 | TRBV19 | - | CASSSRLETQYF
TRBJ2-1 | TRBV19 | - | CASSTVAGYTYNEQFF
TRBJ2-3 | TRBV15 | once | CATSRDTGTGMDTQYF
TRBJ1-1 | TRBV6-1 | - | CASSREGQPGTEAFF
TRBJ2-5 | TRBV6-1 | - | CASSSDPWETQYF
TRBJ1-1 | TRBV5-1 | - | CASSLTGSNTEAFF
TRBJ2-5 | TRBV5-1 | - | CASSFRVSETQYF
TRBJ1-1 | TRBV9 | - | CASSEGGRETEAFF